This T cell receptor (beta chain) was documented in a study of OX40 agonist ivuxolimab in advanced cancers. Background for the entire study: Ivuxolimab, which targeted the costimulatory receptor OX40 (CD134), was an agonistic, fully human IgG2 monoclonal antibody. Intravenous ivuxolimab was administered to patients every 2 weeks at six dose levels: 0.01, 0.1, 0.3, 1.5, 3 and 10 mg/kg. Of the 50 to 55 dose-escalation patients, hepatocellular carcinoma was present in about 20, melanoma in roughly 15, renal cell carcinoma in 9 and head and neck cancer in 9. In the dose-escalation cohort, over 65% of patients were male, and the mean age was around 60 years, with a range of roughly 20 to 80. Prior anti-PD-1, anti-PD-L1 or anti-CTLA-4 therapy was permitted, and 35% to 40% of dose-escalation patients had received checkpoint inhibitors. Three dose-escalation patients achieved partial responses, one with hepatocellular carcinoma and two with cutaneous melanoma. The point of sequencing TCRbeta in the periphery was to test whether ivuxolimab changed TCR sequence diversity and drove clonal T-cell expansion. The monotherapy dose-escalation portion (N ≈ 57 patients) of the phase I ivuxolimab trial is reported in the paper. What the authors observed across the whole study: Clonal expansion of both CD4+ and CD8+ blood T cells was observed from baseline to week 6 at doses 0.1 to 3.0 mg/kg. Low levels of normalized T-cell clonal expansion were also seen in some nonresponding patients. The antigen specificity of the peripheral T cells that underwent clonal expansion was not determined. In the 0.1-3.0 mg/kg groups, partial responders were among the patients with the lowest normalized peripheral clonal expansion, particularly in CD8+ T cells. After ivuxolimab, more expanded clones were found on average in CD8+ T cells than in CD4+ T cells.

Genomic DNA was isolated from the sorted cells so that the TCRbeta CDR3 region could be sequenced. The immunoSEQ Assay was used for sequencing of TCRbeta CDR3 regions. Held by TCRdb, this immuneACCESS table contains in-frame sequences only and omits some clones. Under half of the omission traces to an unresolved V gene where checked; the cause of the rest is unknown. This sample holds around 22,000 clones; less than 90% were observed only once. Of the sample, roughly 30% falls within the top ten clones. On this clone itself: What this receptor recognizes is not known. No base qualities exist here, and no much larger clone lies one base off it.

Patients with a history of autoimmune disease or receiving systemic immunosuppression were excluded from the trial. Peripheral blood for TCR sequencing was collected from all dose cohorts at baseline, on cycle 4 day 1, and on cycle 7 day 1. The samples were drawn from a first-in-human, open-label, multicenter phase I dose-escalation trial of ivuxolimab. Adults with locally advanced or metastatic melanoma, renal cell carcinoma, hepatocellular carcinoma or head and neck squamous cell carcinoma were enrolled in the trial. Before TCR sequencing, CD4+ T cells and CD8+ T cells from peripheral blood were sorted into separate populations. V loses 3 bases of germline sequence and J loses 1 base, and the interval between the two ends is 7 bases. The CDR3 sequence holds 13 residues, the cysteine and phenylalanine included. Only the CDR3 part of the read is kept: 39 bases, read in frame from the first base. According to the germline V gene (reference sequence), CDR1 reads SEHNR and CDR2 reads FQNEAQ.

The source of this sequence is an adult with an advanced solid tumor such as melanoma, head and neck, liver or kidney cancer. The sequenced sample was CD4+ or CD8+ T cells sorted from blood, obtained in a trial of the OX40 agonist ivuxolimab. The chain joins TRBV7-9 to TRBJ2-7; perhaps TRBD1 is the D gene, with 6 bases matching. The DNA reads TGTGCCAGCAGCTTTACAGGGTCCTACGAGCAGTACTTC. This translates into CASSFTGSYEQYF.